This entry features one T cell receptor (beta chain) sequence. Its antigen is currently unknown. The junction shows a germline mismatch at one end, possibly a read error. Described time point: persistent/refractory GD, antithyroid drugs over 5 years with positive TRAb. The TCR library was made from RNA that had been extracted from PBMCs in TRIzol. The record originates from a study of regulatory T cells in long-lasting Graves disease. Study background: Persistent cases were those of Graves' disease that involved over 5 years of antithyroid drugs with positive TSH receptor antibodies. Findings of the study overall: Persistent Graves' patients showed less TCR diversity than newly diagnosed patients showed.

This CDR3 comprises 12 residues. Looked up from germline, CDR1 is LNHNV and CDR2 is YYDKDF (reference sequence). Libraries of TCR beta came from iRepertoire HTBI primers plus Arm-PCR of CDR3 regions. TCRdb itself ran the multiplex PCR reads through MiXCR, one entry per CDR3 protein. The sample holds around 340,000 distinct CDR3 sequences, 20% seen once. J is TRBJ2-7 and V is TRBV15; the D gene is possibly TRBD1 (5 bases). The TCR comes from a female donor with Graves disease. The input for sequencing was peripheral blood mononuclear cells (PBMCs), taken when the disease was refractory, from a patient treated with antithyroid drugs. The DNA of the CDR3 is TGTGCCACCAGCAGAGATCAGGGCAGCCGGCACTTC. Encoded protein: CATSRDQGSRHF. Variable domain in full (rest from reference TRBV15 and TRBJ2-7): DAMVIQNPRYQVTQFGKPVTLSCSQTLNHNVMYWYQQKSSQAPKLLFHYYDKDFNNEADTPDNFQSRRPNTSFCFLDIRSPGLGDTAMYLCATSRDQGSRHFGPGTRLTVT.